This T cell receptor beta chain was obtained from a study of shared clonotypes between healthy human individuals. In the authors' workflow: ImmunoSEQ supplied junction-only sequences lacking quality scores, so filtering was different. This table comes from immunoSEQ multiplex PCR, and its TCRdb copy is limited to in-frame clones, with some not included. V, J and clone size were drawn from that table, and D and trimming were deduced from the DNA. The sample shows 2 million to 2.5 million clones, over 85% of them seen only once. This CDR3 is 13 amino acids long. V gave up 3 bases and J gave up 3 bases, with 7 bases separating them. Germline V CDR1 and CDR2: MGHDK, SYGVNS.

This chain links TRBV25-1 with TRBJ2-3; D is possibly TRBD1 (5 bases). The receptor was derived from a young man in good health. Some clones in this sample may be carry-over from other donors' samples. Source material: naive CD4+ T cells from PBMCs. This sample's subset: CD45RA+ positively selected. The chain's CDR3 is CASSETATDTQYF. The CDR3 nucleotides are TGTGCCAGCAGTGAGACAGCTACAGATACGCAGTATTTT.